The 15 T cell receptor beta chains presented below share a single source sample, sequenced in a study of control samples from healthy donors and cancer patients. TCRdb's copy holds only in-frame clones and misses some; the assay was immunoSEQ multiplex PCR. This table has 65,000 to 80,000 clones, roughly 90% appearing once. The material sequenced was PBMCs. The receptors stem from a woman in her 50s with colorectal cancer.

CDR3 protein: CASSLQGNQETQYF. The CDR3 nucleotides are TGCGCCAGCAGCTTACAGGGTAATCAAGAGACCCAGTACTTC. This chain links TRBV5-1 with TRBJ2-5, with D possibly being TRBD1 (6 bases). CDR1 and CDR2 from the germline V gene are SGHRS and YFSETQ. The CDR3 consists of 14 residues. V was pared by 2 bases and J by 2 bases, with 10 bases between.

The chain has TRBV24-1 and TRBJ2-1; a possible D gene is TRBD2 (7 bases). Germline CDR1 KGHDR, CDR2 SFDVKD. The CDR3 length is 16 residues. V shed 5 bases and J shed 4 bases, with 17 bases lying between them. The CDR3 DNA is TGTGCCACCAGTGCTGTTGCGGGGGCCCAATACAATGAGCAGTTCTTC. It encodes CATSAVAGAQYNEQFF.

The table lists this clone with a count of one. The V gene is TRBV2, the J gene TRBJ1-2; a weak D match, TRBD1 (5 bases). Germline lookup yields CDR1 SNHLY and CDR2 FYNNEI. This CDR3 has 14 residues. V was trimmed by 9 bases and J by 8 bases, leaving 22 bases between them. The CDR3 nucleotides are TGTGCCAGGAAGGGGCAGGGAAGGTTTGGCGGCTACACCTTC. Protein product: CARKGQGRFGGYTF.

In DNA form, the CDR3 reads TGTGCCAGCACACCCCCCCAGGGGTCCACCTATGGCTACACCTTC. Its protein product is CASTPPQGSTYGYTF. This chain connects TRBV28 to TRBJ1-2; a possible D gene is TRBD1 (6 bases). V was pared by 7 bases and J by 4 bases, with 19 bases between. Per germline, CDR1 MDHEN and CDR2 SYDVKM. This CDR3 region has 15 residues.

The DNA for the CDR3 is TGTGCCACCAGCAGAGTTGGGGATACGCAGTATTTT. It yields the protein CATSRVGDTQYF. The chain recombines TRBV15 with TRBJ2-3; unclear D gene. Germline V CDR1 and CDR2: LNHNV, YYDKDF (reference sequence). V was clipped by 1 base and J by 6 bases, with 5 bases between them. The CDR3 extends over 12 amino acids. The entire variable domain, with the rest obtained from reference TRBV15 and TRBJ2-3, is as follows: DAMVIQNPRYQVTQFGKPVTLSCSQTLNHNVMYWYQQKSSQAPKLLFHYYDKDFNNEADTPDNFQSRRPNTSFCFLDIRSPGLGDTAMYLCATSRVGDTQYFGPGTRLTVL.

V usage is TRBV7-2 and J usage is TRBJ1-2; possible D gene TRBD1, 6 bases. Trimming pared 4 bases from V and 4 bases from J, leaving 16 bases between. CDR3 length: 15 amino acids. Germline CDR1 reads SGHTA; CDR2 reads FQGNSA. CDR3 protein: CASSSTTQGIYGYTF. The CDR3 DNA reads TGTGCCAGCAGCTCTACAACTCAGGGGATCTATGGCTACACCTTC.

This clone occurred once. The chain joins TRBV5-6 to TRBJ1-2; D unclear. V lost 5 bases, J lost 3 bases, and 11 bases lay in between. The CDR3 has 13 amino acids. Germline V gives CDR1 SGHDT, CDR2 YYEEEE. The CDR3 loop is CASSLDGDYGYTF. The CDR3 DNA reads TGTGCCAGCAGTCTGGACGGAGACTATGGCTACACCTTC. Filled out from reference TRBV5-6 and TRBJ1-2, the complete variable domain reads DAGVTQSPTHLIKTRGQQVTLRCSPKSGHDTVSWYQQALGQGPQFIFQYYEEEERQRGNFPDRFSGHQFPNYSSELNVNALLLGDSALYLCASSLDGDYGYTFGSGTRLTVV.

The rearrangement joins TRBV9 to TRBJ2-6; D uncertain. Trimming took off 0 bases at V and 0 bases at J, with 7 bases between the two ends. Germline V CDR1 and CDR2: SGDLS, YYNGEE. The CDR3 loop spans 16 amino acids. The CDR3 loop reads CASSVGWSSGANVLTF. The CDR3 nucleotides are TGTGCCAGCAGCGTAGGGTGGAGCTCTGGGGCCAACGTCCTGACTTTC. Using reference TRBV9 and TRBJ2-6 for the parts outside the CDR3, the full variable domain is DSGVTQTPKHLITATGQRVTLRCSPRSGDLSVYWYQQSLDQGLQFLIQYYNGEERAKGNILERFSAQQFPDLHSELNLSSLELGDSALYFCASSVGWSSGANVLTFGAGSRLTVL.

The V and J genes are TRBV6-5 and TRBJ1-5; D is ambiguous. Trimming stripped 0 bases from V and 2 bases from J, with 5 bases between. The germline V gene encodes CDR1 MNHEY and CDR2 SVGAGI. The CDR3 extends over 14 amino acids. The CDR3 sequence: CASSYSGGNQPQHF. DNA of the CDR3: TGTGCCAGCAGTTACTCGGGTGGCAATCAGCCCCAGCATTTT.

The chain uses TRBV7-8 and TRBJ1-5; D is unclear. V was clipped by 7 bases and J by 0 bases, with 10 bases between them. This CDR3 has 14 amino acids. CDR1 is SGHVS and CDR2 is FQNEAQ in the germline V gene. CDR3 residues: CASNKGDSNQPQHF. CDR3 DNA sequence: TGTGCCAGCAACAAAGGAGATAGCAATCAGCCCCAGCATTTT. Together with reference TRBV7-8 and TRBJ1-5, the CDR3 gives the full variable domain: GAGVSQSPRYKVAKRGQDVALRCDPISGHVSLFWYQQALGQGPEFLTYFQNEAQLDKSGLPSDRFFAERPEGSVSTLKIQRTQQEDSAVYLCASNKGDSNQPQHFGDGTRLSIL.

V and J are TRBV7-2 and TRBJ2-7; 7 nucleotides line up with TRBD1. Germline CDR1 is SGHTA and CDR2 is FQGNSA. The junction had 5 bases not matched to a gene; V was cut back by 5 bases and J by 1 base. The CDR3 has 14 residues. This CDR3 reads CASSPQGSSYEQYV. The DNA of the CDR3 is TGTGCCAGCAGCCCACAGGGGTCGTCCTACGAGCAGTACGTC.

The J gene is TRBJ2-3, the V gene TRBV18, with D unclear. Germline assignment: CDR1 KGHSH and CDR2 LQKENI. The CDR3 extends over 13 amino acids. V was clipped by 0 bases and J by 4 bases, with 5 bases between them. CDR3 sequence reads: CASSPPTPDTQYF. The CDR3 bases are TGTGCCAGCTCACCACCGACCCCAGATACGCAGTATTTT. Complete variable domain (other parts from reference TRBV18 and TRBJ2-3): NAGVMQNPRHLVRRRGQEARLRCSPMKGHSHVYWYRQLPEEGLKFMVYLQKENIIDESGMPKERFSAEFPKEGPSILRIQQVVRGDSAAYFCASSPPTPDTQYFGPGTRLTVL.

The V gene is TRBV11-3, the J gene TRBJ2-5; a possible D gene is TRBD1 (5 bases). This CDR3 is built from 12 residues. Germline V lookup: CDR1 SGHNT, CDR2 YENEEA. Trimming took 4 bases from V and 5 from J, leaving 8 bases between them. The CDR3 coding sequence is TGTGCCAGCAGCTCGGACACTGAGACCCAGTACTTC. It is translated as CASSSDTETQYF. The full variable domain, rest sourced from reference TRBV11-3 and TRBJ2-5, is EAGVVQSPRYKIIEKKQPVAFWCNPISGHNTLYWYLQNLGQGPELLIRYENEEAVDDSQLPKDRFSAERLKGVDSTLKIQPAELGDSAVYLCASSSDTETQYFGPGTRLLVL.

This clone has a handful of counts. The CDR3 sequence is CASSLNRGLYGYTF. CDR3 DNA sequence: TGCGCCAGCAGCCTAAACAGGGGCCTCTATGGCTACACCTTC. The rearrangement links TRBV5-1 to TRBJ1-2, with 7 bases aligning to TRBD1. V lost 4 bases and J lost 4; bases outside the gene matches: 7. Germline V gene lookup returns CDR1 SGHRS and CDR2 YFSETQ. The CDR3 runs 14 residues. Based on the CDR3 plus reference TRBV5-1 and TRBJ1-2, the full variable domain is KAGVTQTPRYLIKTRGQQVTLSCSPISGHRSVSWYQQTPGQGLQFLFEYFSETQRNKGNFPGRFSGRQFSNSRSEMNVSTLELGDSALYLCASSLNRGLYGYTFGSGTRLTVV.

This clone was seen once. The chain links TRBV29-1 to TRBJ1-1, with D possibly TRBD1 on 6 matching bases. CDR3 length: 13 residues. The V end was cut by 7 bases, the J end by 7 bases, with 19 bases between. Germline CDR1 reads SQVTM; CDR2 reads ANQGSEA. CDR3 DNA sequence: TGCAGCGCCGTGACAGGAGGTGGTGGTGAAGCTTTCTTT. Its protein product is CSAVTGGGGEAFF.